This TCR beta chain was identified during a study of blood T cell repertoires in COVID-19 (dated by TCRdb to the early 2020s). About the study as a whole: Samples covering the acute and convalescent phases of COVID-19 were provided by collaborators in the United States, Italy and Spain. Samples came from the ongoing ImmuneRACE study (first 160 participants) plus 1,254 subjects from 6 global collaborators. Deeply sampled blood TCRbeta repertoires from subjects exposed to, actively infected with, or recovered from COVID-19 were included in the dataset. The prospective study material was composed of cDNA or gDNA derived from T cells, B-cell-depleted T cells, or PBMCs. HLA class I and class II types, where available, came from metadata supplied by the sample provider rather than from assay-based typing. A freely available public database, intended as a resource for researchers studying the immune response to SARS-CoV-2, is where the repertoires were released. A de-identified subject ID, COVID-19 status, age in years and sex were almost always included in the sample metadata. On the study overall, not on this receptor specifically: The amount of clinical and demographic metadata varied by source and participant and was provided uncurated.

The immunoSEQ Assay, a bias-controlled multiplex PCR, was used to amplify TCRbeta CDR3 regions from genomic DNA. The authors' pipeline ran thus. The number of nucleated cells in each sample was estimated from the amplification of reference gene primers within the assay. To quantify the absolute abundance of each unique TCRbeta CDR3 rearrangement, sequence reads were collapsed and filtered. For each sample, productive Simpson clonality was calculated as the square root of Simpson's diversity index over productive rearrangements. TCRdb's version of the immuneACCESS table is confined to in-frame rearrangements and falls short of the full clone set. An unresolved V gene accounts for under half of the shortfall where checked; the remainder is of unknown origin. Clone size and the V and J calls come from that table; the DNA yielded D and trimming. The sample table shows more than 55,000 clones, and just over 85% are seen once. Under 5.5% of the sample lies in the top ten.

Each collaborating institution followed its own protocols to collect whole blood in K2EDTA tubes. For TCRbeta analysis, collaborators shipped samples in one of three forms: frozen whole blood, isolated PBMCs, or DNA extracted from either of those sample types. Comments on this clone: What antigen it recognizes has not been identified. Base qualities are not recorded, but no much larger clone differs from it by a single base.

V and J are truncated by 7 bases and 10 bases respectively, leaving an intervening sequence of 23 bases. Including the terminal cysteine and phenylalanine, the CDR3 comprises 14 residues. The sequence is cut down to CDR3 DNA, 42 bases in frame from base 1. The germline V gene sets CDR1 to SGDLS and CDR2 to YYNGEE. Sequenced material: peripheral blood. Rearrangement joined TRBV9 to TRBJ1-1; the D gene remains uncertain. The TCR sequence derives from a man between 60 and 75 years old with acute or convalescent COVID-19. Read as DNA, the sequence is TGTGCCAGCTCTCTAATACCCAGGCCCGAGGGAGCTTTCTTT. The translation is CASSLIPRPEGAFF. The reference TRBV9 and TRBJ1-1 proteins fill in what lies around the CDR3, so the full variable domain reads DSGVTQTPKHLITATGQRVTLRCSPRSGDLSVYWYQQSLDQGLQFLIQYYNGEERAKGNILERFSAQQFPDLHSELNLSSLELGDSALYFCASSLIPRPEGAFFGQGTRLTVV.